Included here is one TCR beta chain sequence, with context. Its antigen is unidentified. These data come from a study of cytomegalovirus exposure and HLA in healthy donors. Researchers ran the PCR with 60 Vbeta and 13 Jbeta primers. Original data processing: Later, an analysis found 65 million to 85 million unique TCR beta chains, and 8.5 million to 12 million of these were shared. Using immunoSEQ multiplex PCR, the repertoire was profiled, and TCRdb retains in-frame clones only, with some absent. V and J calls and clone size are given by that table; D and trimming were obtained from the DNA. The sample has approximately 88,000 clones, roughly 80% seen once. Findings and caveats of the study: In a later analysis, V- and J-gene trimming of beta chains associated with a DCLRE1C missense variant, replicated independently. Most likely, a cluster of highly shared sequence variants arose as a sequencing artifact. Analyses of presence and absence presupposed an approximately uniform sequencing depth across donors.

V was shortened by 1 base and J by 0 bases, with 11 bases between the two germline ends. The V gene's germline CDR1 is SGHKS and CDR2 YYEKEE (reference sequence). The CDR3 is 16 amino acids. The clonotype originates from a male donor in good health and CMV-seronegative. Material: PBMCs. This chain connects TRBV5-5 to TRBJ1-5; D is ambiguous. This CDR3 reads CASSLTGIHSNQPQHF. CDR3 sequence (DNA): TGTGCCAGCAGCTTGACCGGGATACATAGCAATCAGCCCCAGCATTTT.